The rows below give T cell receptor beta chains drawn from one sample of a study of CD4 T cells in relation to SARS-CoV-2 and coronaviruses. The assay was immunoSEQ multiplex PCR, and TCRdb's table has in-frame clones only and misses some. The repertoire holds under 30,000 clones, with around 78% as singletons. Their target antigens are unknown. Sequencing was done on a sample of CD4+ T cells from PBMCs, cultured in vitro. These receptors were collected from a human donor in good health. Both conserved end residues are part of each CDR3. The order of the fields is CDR3 DNA, CDR3 protein, D gene, clone size, J gene, V gene. A D gene is named only where the DNA matches it firmly. The listing skips clone size in some rows; elsewhere it reads once, few, many or a size class.

cdr3_nt: TGTGCCAGCAGCTTCGGGAACCCGGAGGAAAAACTGTTTTTT
cdr3_aa: CASSFGNPEEKLFF
d_call: .
clone_size: .
j_call: TRBJ1-4
v_call: TRBV7-9

cdr3_nt: TGTGCCAGCAGTTACCCTCCAGGGCGGGAGGGTTTAACAGATACGCAGTATTTT
cdr3_aa: CASSYPPGREGLTDTQYF
d_call: TRBD2
clone_size: .
j_call: TRBJ2-3
v_call: TRBV6-2/TRBV6-3

cdr3_nt: TGTGCCAGCAGCCAAGTCCTCCGGGATTACACTGAAGCTTTCTTT
cdr3_aa: CASSQVLRDYTEAFF
d_call: .
clone_size: .
j_call: TRBJ1-1
v_call: TRBV3-1/TRBV3-2

cdr3_nt: TGTGCCAGCAGCCAGTATATCGGGGGCTACAATGAGCAGTTCTTC
cdr3_aa: CASSQYIGGYNEQFF
d_call: .
clone_size: .
j_call: TRBJ2-1
v_call: TRBV3-1/TRBV3-2

cdr3_nt: TGTGCCAGTAGTATTCGACAGAGCTCCTACGAGCAGTACTTC
cdr3_aa: CASSIRQSSYEQYF
d_call: .
clone_size: .
j_call: TRBJ2-7
v_call: TRBV19

cdr3_nt: TGCGCCAGCAGCGAAAGACAGGGCGGCACCGGGGAGCTGTTTTTT
cdr3_aa: CASSERQGGTGELFF
d_call: TRBD1
clone_size: few
j_call: TRBJ2-2
v_call: TRBV5-1

cdr3_nt: TGCAGCGTCGATGGACTAGCGGGAGAAGATACGCAGTATTTT
cdr3_aa: CSVDGLAGEDTQYF
d_call: TRBD2
clone_size: .
j_call: TRBJ2-3
v_call: TRBV29-1

cdr3_nt: TGTGCCAGCAGCAGGGAAGGTAACTATGGCTACACCTTC
cdr3_aa: CASSREGNYGYTF
d_call: .
clone_size: .
j_call: TRBJ1-2
v_call: TRBV13

cdr3_nt: TGTGCCAGCAGCTTAGGTGGACAGAGCGGTGAAGCTTTCTTT
cdr3_aa: CASSLGGQSGEAFF
d_call: .
clone_size: once
j_call: TRBJ1-1
v_call: TRBV7-6

cdr3_nt: TGCGCCAGCAGCCAAGAAGGGACTCGAGGTAGCTATGGCTACACCTTC
cdr3_aa: CASSQEGTRGSYGYTF
d_call: .
clone_size: .
j_call: TRBJ1-2
v_call: TRBV4-3

cdr3_nt: TGTGCCAGCAGTGAATTTTCACCCGGGGACCAGTACTTC
cdr3_aa: CASSEFSPGDQYF
d_call: .
clone_size: once
j_call: TRBJ2-5
v_call: TRBV25-1

cdr3_nt: TGTGCCAGCAGCCACCCCGCGCGCAGGGGGGATTCGGACGAGCAGTACTTC
cdr3_aa: CASSHPARRGDSDEQYF
d_call: .
clone_size: .
j_call: TRBJ2-7
v_call: TRBV3-1/TRBV3-2

cdr3_nt: TGTGCCAGCAGTTACTCCAGCGGAAGTGAGCAGTTCTTC
cdr3_aa: CASSYSSGSEQFF
d_call: .
clone_size: .
j_call: TRBJ2-1
v_call: TRBV6-6

cdr3_nt: TGTGCCAGCAGCTTAGAATCCCTAGCGGGGGGCGTCAATGAGCAGTTCTTC
cdr3_aa: CASSLESLAGGVNEQFF
d_call: TRBD2
clone_size: .
j_call: TRBJ2-1
v_call: TRBV11-3

cdr3_nt: TGTGCCAGCAGCTTGGGAGGACTGGGCTTAACGGGCTACACCTTC
cdr3_aa: CASSLGGLGLTGYTF
d_call: .
clone_size: .
j_call: TRBJ1-2
v_call: TRBV7-9

cdr3_nt: TGCGCCAGCAGCCAAGATTATGGTGATCAGCCCCAGCATTTT
cdr3_aa: CASSQDYGDQPQHF
d_call: .
clone_size: few
j_call: TRBJ1-5
v_call: TRBV4-3

cdr3_nt: TGTGCCAGCAGTTTACAAGAGGGGTCGGTTTACGAGCAGTACTTC
cdr3_aa: CASSLQEGSVYEQYF
d_call: .
clone_size: .
j_call: TRBJ2-7
v_call: TRBV27

cdr3_nt: TGTGCCAGCACTCGGACAGGGGTGAACACTGAAGCTTTCTTT
cdr3_aa: CASTRTGVNTEAFF
d_call: TRBD1
clone_size: .
j_call: TRBJ1-1
v_call: TRBV2

cdr3_nt: TGTGCCAGAAGCTTCCCAGGCTCCAGCTCCTACGAGCAGTACTTC
cdr3_aa: CARSFPGSSSYEQYF
d_call: .
clone_size: .
j_call: TRBJ2-7
v_call: TRBV5-3

cdr3_nt: TGTGCCAGCAGCAGCATTGACAGGAGCTCCTACGAGCAGTACTTC
cdr3_aa: CASSSIDRSSYEQYF
d_call: .
clone_size: few
j_call: TRBJ2-7
v_call: TRBV27

cdr3_nt: TGTGCCAGCAGCCCGGGACTAGCGGGCACCGAGACGCAGTATTTT
cdr3_aa: CASSPGLAGTETQYF
d_call: TRBD2
clone_size: .
j_call: TRBJ2-3
v_call: TRBV7-2

cdr3_nt: TGTGCCAGCAGCTACCAGCCAGCGGGGAGGCCTTCCGAGCAGTACTTC
cdr3_aa: CASSYQPAGRPSEQYF
d_call: TRBD2
clone_size: once
j_call: TRBJ2-7
v_call: TRBV3-1/TRBV3-2

cdr3_nt: TGTGCCAGCAGCTCCCTCGTTGGCGGGGGGACACCTCAAGAGACCCAGTACTTC
cdr3_aa: CASSSLVGGGTPQETQYF
d_call: TRBD2
clone_size: .
j_call: TRBJ2-5
v_call: TRBV5-6

cdr3_nt: TGTGCCAGCAGCCAAGTGGGGAACACTGAAGCTTTCTTT
cdr3_aa: CASSQVGNTEAFF
d_call: .
clone_size: .
j_call: TRBJ1-1
v_call: TRBV3-1/TRBV3-2

cdr3_nt: TGTGCCAGCAGTTACTCGATCCTAGCGGGAGGGTCAGCTGGGGCCAACGTCCTGACTTTC
cdr3_aa: CASSYSILAGGSAGANVLTF
d_call: TRBD2
clone_size: few
j_call: TRBJ2-6
v_call: TRBV6-2/TRBV6-3

cdr3_nt: TGTGCCAGCAGCTTAGGAATATTAAAGGGGACAACTAATGAAAAACTGTTTTTT
cdr3_aa: CASSLGILKGTTNEKLFF
d_call: .
clone_size: .
j_call: TRBJ1-4
v_call: TRBV7-9

cdr3_nt: TGCAGCGTTGGGGAGGCCTATAATTCACCCCTCCACTTT
cdr3_aa: CSVGEAYNSPLHF
d_call: .
clone_size: .
j_call: TRBJ1-6
v_call: TRBV29-1

cdr3_nt: TGTGCCTGGGCCCGGGGGGGTATGAACACTGAAGCTTTCTTT
cdr3_aa: CAWARGGMNTEAFF
d_call: .
clone_size: .
j_call: TRBJ1-1
v_call: TRBV30

cdr3_nt: TGTGCCAGCAGCCAAGAGCCGCGACAGCACGACATTCAGTACTTC
cdr3_aa: CASSQEPRQHDIQYF
d_call: .
clone_size: .
j_call: TRBJ2-4
v_call: TRBV3-1/TRBV3-2

cdr3_nt: TGTGCCATCAGTGGGACAGGGGCCTCCTACGAGCAGTACTTC
cdr3_aa: CAISGTGASYEQYF
d_call: TRBD1
clone_size: .
j_call: TRBJ2-7
v_call: TRBV10-3

cdr3_nt: TGTGCCAGCAGTCCGGACAGGACCTATGGCTACACCTTC
cdr3_aa: CASSPDRTYGYTF
d_call: TRBD1
clone_size: .
j_call: TRBJ1-2
v_call: TRBV6-5

cdr3_nt: TGTGCCAGCAGTTGGGACAGGGGAGGCTACACCTTC
cdr3_aa: CASSWDRGGYTF
d_call: .
clone_size: .
j_call: TRBJ1-2
v_call: TRBV21-1

cdr3_nt: TGTGCCAGCAGCCCTGTACGGGTTCTCGAGACCCAGTACTTC
cdr3_aa: CASSPVRVLETQYF
d_call: .
clone_size: .
j_call: TRBJ2-5
v_call: TRBV5-6

cdr3_nt: TGTGCCAGCAGCTGGGGGACAGGGGACACCGGGGAGCTGTTTTTT
cdr3_aa: CASSWGTGDTGELFF
d_call: TRBD1
clone_size: .
j_call: TRBJ2-2
v_call: TRBV5-4

cdr3_nt: TGCAGCGTGGAGGCCGGACAGGGGGTCTCCGAGCAGTACTTC
cdr3_aa: CSVEAGQGVSEQYF
d_call: TRBD1
clone_size: .
j_call: TRBJ2-7
v_call: TRBV29-1

cdr3_nt: TGCGCCAGCAGCCGGACAGGCCAAGAGACCCAGTACTTC
cdr3_aa: CASSRTGQETQYF
d_call: TRBD1
clone_size: .
j_call: TRBJ2-5
v_call: TRBV4-3

cdr3_nt: TGTGCCAGCAGTTTGGGCCGGGAGGCTTTCTTT
cdr3_aa: CASSLGREAFF
d_call: .
clone_size: .
j_call: TRBJ1-1
v_call: TRBV6-2/TRBV6-3

cdr3_nt: TGTGCCAGCAGTACCCCCGTGGGCCTAGCGGACACAGATACGCAGTATTTT
cdr3_aa: CASSTPVGLADTDTQYF
d_call: TRBD2
clone_size: .
j_call: TRBJ2-3
v_call: TRBV28

cdr3_nt: TGTGCCAGCAGCTTAGGGGGCAGAACGAGCACAGATACGCAGTATTTT
cdr3_aa: CASSLGGRTSTDTQYF
d_call: .
clone_size: .
j_call: TRBJ2-3
v_call: TRBV7-8

cdr3_nt: TGTGCCAGCAGTATTAACAGGGGGGGGACTGAAGCTTTCTTT
cdr3_aa: CASSINRGGTEAFF
d_call: TRBD1
clone_size: .
j_call: TRBJ1-1
v_call: TRBV2

cdr3_nt: TGTGCCAGTAGTATCCGGTGGGACACTGAAGCTTTCTTT
cdr3_aa: CASSIRWDTEAFF
d_call: .
clone_size: once
j_call: TRBJ1-1
v_call: TRBV19

cdr3_nt: TGTGCCAGCAGCTTAGAAGGGACATTCGGAGGCTACACCTTC
cdr3_aa: CASSLEGTFGGYTF
d_call: .
clone_size: .
j_call: TRBJ1-2
v_call: TRBV7-9

cdr3_nt: TGTGCCAGCAGTACCCCTTGGGGCGGGGGGATCACCGGGGAGCTGTTTTTT
cdr3_aa: CASSTPWGGGITGELFF
d_call: TRBD2
clone_size: .
j_call: TRBJ2-2
v_call: TRBV6-2/TRBV6-3

cdr3_nt: TGTGCCAGCAGCGTAATGGCCCAAGGGCAGGGGCATTCACCCCTCCACTTT
cdr3_aa: CASSVMAQGQGHSPLHF
d_call: .
clone_size: .
j_call: TRBJ1-6
v_call: TRBV9

cdr3_nt: TGTGCCAGCAGCCAGGGACAGCTACTATCAGATACGCAGTATTTT
cdr3_aa: CASSQGQLLSDTQYF
d_call: TRBD1
clone_size: .
j_call: TRBJ2-3
v_call: TRBV7-2

cdr3_nt: TGCGCCAGCAGCTTGTTAGCGGGGGGCAACAATGAGCAGTTCTTC
cdr3_aa: CASSLLAGGNNEQFF
d_call: TRBD2
clone_size: .
j_call: TRBJ2-1
v_call: TRBV5-1

cdr3_nt: TGTGCCTCCCGGGCGGGAGCGCCGAACACCGGGGAGCTGTTTTTT
cdr3_aa: CASRAGAPNTGELFF
d_call: TRBD2
clone_size: .
j_call: TRBJ2-2
v_call: TRBV19

cdr3_nt: TGTGCCAGCCGGGGGGGGCCTACTGAAGCTTTCTTT
cdr3_aa: CASRGGPTEAFF
d_call: .
clone_size: .
j_call: TRBJ1-1
v_call: TRBV5-6

cdr3_nt: TGTGCCAGCAGCCAGATCGGGACAGATACGCAGTATTTT
cdr3_aa: CASSQIGTDTQYF
d_call: .
clone_size: .
j_call: TRBJ2-3
v_call: TRBV3-1/TRBV3-2

cdr3_nt: TGTGCCTGGAGTATGGGGAGTAACTATGGCTACACCTTC
cdr3_aa: CAWSMGSNYGYTF
d_call: .
clone_size: few
j_call: TRBJ1-2
v_call: TRBV30

cdr3_nt: TGTGCCAGCAGTTTATATAGCCGGGGGGAAGCTTTCTTT
cdr3_aa: CASSLYSRGEAFF
d_call: .
clone_size: .
j_call: TRBJ1-1
v_call: TRBV7-3

cdr3_nt: TGTGCCAGCAGTAGCACCGGGACTAGCGAAACCGGGGAGCTGTTTTTT
cdr3_aa: CASSSTGTSETGELFF
d_call: TRBD2
clone_size: .
j_call: TRBJ2-2
v_call: TRBV6-2/TRBV6-3

cdr3_nt: TGTGCCAGCAGGCTCGGGACCGGGGAGCTGTTTTTT
cdr3_aa: CASRLGTGELFF
d_call: .
clone_size: .
j_call: TRBJ2-2
v_call: TRBV12-3/TRBV12-4

cdr3_nt: TGCGCCAGCAGCCAAGACTCCAGCGGCAGTAGGACCCAGTACTTC
cdr3_aa: CASSQDSSGSRTQYF
d_call: .
clone_size: .
j_call: TRBJ2-5
v_call: TRBV4-3

cdr3_nt: TGTGCCAGCAGCCTAAGTGACAGAATGAACACTGAAGCTTTCTTT
cdr3_aa: CASSLSDRMNTEAFF
d_call: .
clone_size: .
j_call: TRBJ1-1
v_call: TRBV6-5